Shown below are 10 T cell receptor beta chains from a single sample sequenced in a study of vaccination effects on CD4 cells after COVID-19. Their target antigens are unknown. Antigen-specific CD4+ T cells expanded by the ViraFEST assay with viral peptide pools were then sequenced. Upon completion of roughly ten days in culture, CD4+ T cells were isolated. Vaccine recipients had no previous SARS-CoV-2 infection; their nucleocapsid antibodies were negative. Produced via immunoSEQ multiplex PCR; TCRdb's table is partial and in-frame only. The sample lists 50,000 to 60,000 clones, more than 60% occurring once. This material consisted of CD4+ T cells from PBMCs cultured with SARS-CoV-2 spike peptides, taken before COVID-19 vaccination. The origin of the receptors is a human donor who received a COVID-19 vaccine.

This clone has only a few counts. The CDR3 reads CAITPGQGIGLNGYTF. CDR3 bases: TGTGCCATCACACCGGGACAGGGGATAGGTTTGAATGGCTACACCTTC. This sequence joins TRBV10-3 and TRBJ1-2; 10 positions agree with TRBD1. The V gene's germline CDR1 is ENHRY and CDR2 SYGVKD. The CDR3 consists of 16 residues. J lost 6 bases, V lost 7 bases, and 14 bases had no gene match.

This chain links TRBV28 with TRBJ1-1; D might be TRBD1 (5 bases). V gave up 5 bases and J gave up 0 bases, with 19 bases separating them. Germline CDR1 and CDR2: MDHEN and SYDVKM. The CDR3 runs 17 residues. CDR3 in DNA: TGTGCCAGCAGTCCCTTTAAAGGCAGGGAGATGAACACTGAAGCTTTCTTT. Translation: CASSPFKGREMNTEAFF.

This chain links TRBV24-1 with TRBJ1-2, with TRBD1 matching 11 bases. CDR1 is KGHDR, CDR2 SFDVKD, per germline. The V segment lost 5 bases and the J segment 6 bases; nucleotides outside the gene matches: 7. The CDR3 extends over 15 amino acids. CDR3 nucleotide sequence: TGTGCCACCAGTGCTAGGACAGGGGGCGTAAATGGCTACACCTTC. Amino acids: CATSARTGGVNGYTF.

The chain recombines TRBV9 with TRBJ2-7; D call uncertain. Germline CDR1 is SGDLS and CDR2 is YYNGEE. This CDR3 spans 8 amino acids. CDR3 nucleotide sequence: TGTGTTGCAACCAAGCAGTACTTC. It encodes CVATKQYF.

The gene calls are TRBV30 and TRBJ1-1, with 7 nucleotides matching TRBD1. After removal of 5 bases from V and 3 bases from J, the junction contained 6 bases not matched to a gene. The V gene's germline CDR1 is GTSNPN and CDR2 SVGIG (reference sequence). The CDR3 covers 13 residues. DNA of the CDR3: TGTGCCTGGGCCGACAGGGAGGACACTGAAGCTTTCTTT. Translating gives CAWADREDTEAFF. The full variable domain, in which reference TRBV30 and TRBJ1-1 provide the parts outside the CDR3, is SQTIHQWPATLVQPVGSPLSLECTVEGTSNPNLYWYRQAAGRGLQLLFYSVGIGQISSEVPQNLSASRPQDRQFILSSKKLLLSDSGFYLCAWADREDTEAFFGQGTRLTVV.

This sequence joins TRBV4-2 and TRBJ2-1, with D tentatively TRBD1 (5 bases). CDR1 and CDR2 from the germline V gene are LGHNA and YNFKEQ. This CDR3 spans 13 amino acids. Trimming cost V 1 base and J 7 bases, with 8 bases left between them. CDR3 loop: CASSQGQGNEQFF. For the CDR3, the DNA is TGTGCCAGCAGCCAAGGTCAGGGAAATGAGCAGTTCTTC.

V and J are TRBV7-9 and TRBJ1-5; D perhaps matches TRBD1 (6 bases). Germline V gene sequence: CDR1 SEHNR, CDR2 FQNEAQ (reference sequence). This CDR3 is built from 14 residues. Between the trimmed V and J ends, which lost 3 bases and 14 bases, there was a span of 20 bases. The CDR3 spells CASSFGVTGRFEHF. CDR3 sequence (DNA): TGTGCCAGCAGCTTCGGGGTTACAGGGAGGTTTGAGCATTTT.

This clone was found once. This chain connects TRBV20-1 to TRBJ1-3; D remains unclear. Germline lookup yields CDR1 DFQATT and CDR2 SNEGSKA (reference sequence). V was shortened by 3 bases and J by 1 base, with 7 bases between the two germline ends. The CDR3 is 13 residues long. CDR3 residues: CSASLGSGNTIYF. The CDR3 DNA is TGCAGTGCTAGTTTGGGATCTGGAAACACCATATATTTT.

This clone was recorded a few times. This sequence joins TRBV6-5 and TRBJ2-7; possible D gene TRBD2, 5 bases. Germline loops: CDR1 MNHEY, CDR2 SVGAGI. The CDR3 is made up of 14 amino acids. Trimming removed 6 bases at V and 7 bases at J, with 19 bases between. In nucleotides, the CDR3 is TGTGCCAGCAGGTCCTCGTTGAAGTCGGGAGAGCAGTACTTC. Protein sequence: CASRSSLKSGEQYF.

The chain recombines TRBV4-1 with TRBJ2-5; 8 positions match TRBD2. The CDR3 sequence is 14 residues long. The V gene end was trimmed by 4 bases and the J gene end by 5 bases; junction bases not matched to a gene: 6. Germline assignment: CDR1 MGHRA and CDR2 YSYEKL. The CDR3 region has the DNA TGCGCCAGCAGCCGCTCGGGGGGGCATGAGACCCAGTACTTC. Translated: CASSRSGGHETQYF.